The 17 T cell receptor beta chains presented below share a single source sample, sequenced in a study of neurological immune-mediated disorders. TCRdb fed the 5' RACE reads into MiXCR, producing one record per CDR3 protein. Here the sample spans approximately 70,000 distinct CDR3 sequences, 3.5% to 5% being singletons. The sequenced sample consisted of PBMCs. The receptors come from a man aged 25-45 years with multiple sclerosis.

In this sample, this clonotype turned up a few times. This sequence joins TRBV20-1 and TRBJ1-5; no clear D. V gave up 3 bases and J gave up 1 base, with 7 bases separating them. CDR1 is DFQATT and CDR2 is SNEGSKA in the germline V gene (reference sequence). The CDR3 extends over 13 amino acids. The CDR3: CSARPSSNQPQHF. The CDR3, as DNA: TGCAGTGCTAGGCCCAGCAGCAATCAGCCCCAGCATTTT.

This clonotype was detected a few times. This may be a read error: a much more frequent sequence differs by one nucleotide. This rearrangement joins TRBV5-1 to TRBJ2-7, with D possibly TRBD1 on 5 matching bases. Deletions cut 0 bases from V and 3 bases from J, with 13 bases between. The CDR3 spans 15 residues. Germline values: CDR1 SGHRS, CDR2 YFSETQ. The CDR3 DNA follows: TGCGCCAGCAGCTTGGGTCCGACAGTGCTCTACGAGCAGTACTTC. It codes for CASSLGPTVLYEQYF.

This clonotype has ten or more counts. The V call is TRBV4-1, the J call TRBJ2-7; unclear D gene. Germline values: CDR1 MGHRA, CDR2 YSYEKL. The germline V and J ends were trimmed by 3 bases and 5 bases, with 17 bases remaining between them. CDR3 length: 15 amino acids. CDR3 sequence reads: CASSHPDVKKHEQYF. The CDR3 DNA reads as TGCGCCAGCAGCCATCCCGACGTTAAAAAACACGAGCAGTACTTC.

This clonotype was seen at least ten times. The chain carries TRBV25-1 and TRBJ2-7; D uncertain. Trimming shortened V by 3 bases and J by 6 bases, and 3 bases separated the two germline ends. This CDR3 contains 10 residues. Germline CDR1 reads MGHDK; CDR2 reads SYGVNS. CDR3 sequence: CASSDSEQYF. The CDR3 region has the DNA TGTGCCAGCAGTGACTCCGAGCAGTACTTC.

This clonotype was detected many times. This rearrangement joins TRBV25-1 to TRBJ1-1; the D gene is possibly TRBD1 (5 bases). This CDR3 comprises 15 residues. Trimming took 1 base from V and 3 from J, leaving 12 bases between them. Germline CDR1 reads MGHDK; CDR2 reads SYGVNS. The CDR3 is CASSEWVLGHTEAFF. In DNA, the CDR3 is TGTGCCAGCAGTGAATGGGTCCTGGGGCACACTGAAGCTTTCTTT.

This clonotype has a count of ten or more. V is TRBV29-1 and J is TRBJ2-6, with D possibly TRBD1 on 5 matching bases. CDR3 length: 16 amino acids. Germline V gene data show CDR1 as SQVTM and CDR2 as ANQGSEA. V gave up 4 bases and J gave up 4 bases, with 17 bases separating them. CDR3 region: CSVARQGSSGANVLTF. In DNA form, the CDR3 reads TGCAGCGTTGCCCGGCAGGGATCCTCCGGGGCCAACGTCCTGACTTTC.

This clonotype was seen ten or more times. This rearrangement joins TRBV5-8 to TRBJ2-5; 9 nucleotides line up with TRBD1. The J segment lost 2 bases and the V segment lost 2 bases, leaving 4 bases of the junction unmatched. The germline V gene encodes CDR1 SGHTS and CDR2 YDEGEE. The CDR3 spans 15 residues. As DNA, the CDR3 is TGTGCCAGCAGCTTTGGGACAGGGTTGCAAGAGACCCAGTACTTC. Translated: CASSFGTGLQETQYF.

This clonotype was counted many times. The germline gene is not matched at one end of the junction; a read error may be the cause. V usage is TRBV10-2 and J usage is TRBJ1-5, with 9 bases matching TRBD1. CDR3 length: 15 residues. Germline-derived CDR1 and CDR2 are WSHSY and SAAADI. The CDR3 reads CASSGQGGSNQPQNF. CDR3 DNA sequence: TGCGCCAGCAGTGGACAGGGGGGGAGCAATCAGCCCCAGAATTTT.

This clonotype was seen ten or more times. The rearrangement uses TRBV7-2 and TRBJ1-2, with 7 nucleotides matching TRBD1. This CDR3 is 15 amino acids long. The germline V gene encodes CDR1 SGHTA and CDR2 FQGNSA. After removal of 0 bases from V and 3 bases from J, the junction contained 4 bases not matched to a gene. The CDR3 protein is CASSLASGGDYGYTF. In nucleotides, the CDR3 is TGTGCCAGCAGCTTAGCGTCAGGGGGAGACTATGGCTACACCTTC.

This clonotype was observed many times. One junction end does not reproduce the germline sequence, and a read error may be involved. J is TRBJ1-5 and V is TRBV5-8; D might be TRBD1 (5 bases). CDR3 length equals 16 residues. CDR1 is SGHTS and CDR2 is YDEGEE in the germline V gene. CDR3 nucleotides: TGTGCCAGCTTCCCCGGACGGGGTCGGGGCAATCAGCCCCAGAATTTT. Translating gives CASFPGRGRGNQPQNF.

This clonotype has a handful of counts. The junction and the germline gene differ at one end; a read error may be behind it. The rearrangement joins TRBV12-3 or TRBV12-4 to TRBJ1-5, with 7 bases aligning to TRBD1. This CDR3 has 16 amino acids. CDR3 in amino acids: CASSFRGLGSNQPQNF. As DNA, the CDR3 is TGTGCCAGCAGTTTTAGGGGGCTGGGGTCCAATCAGCCCCAGAATTTT.

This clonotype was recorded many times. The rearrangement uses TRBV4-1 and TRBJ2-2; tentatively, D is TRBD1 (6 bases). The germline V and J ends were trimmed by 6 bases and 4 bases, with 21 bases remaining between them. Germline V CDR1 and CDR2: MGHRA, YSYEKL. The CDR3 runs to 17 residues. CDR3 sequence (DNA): TGCGCCAGCAGACCTTTTCACAGGGACGAGGGCACCGGGGAGCTGTTTTTT. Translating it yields CASRPFHRDEGTGELFF.

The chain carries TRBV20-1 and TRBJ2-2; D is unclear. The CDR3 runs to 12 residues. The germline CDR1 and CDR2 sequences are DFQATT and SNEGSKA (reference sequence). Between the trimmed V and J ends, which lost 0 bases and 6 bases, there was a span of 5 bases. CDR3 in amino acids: CSARDGPGELFF. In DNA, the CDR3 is TGCAGTGCTAGAGACGGGCCCGGGGAGCTGTTTTTT.

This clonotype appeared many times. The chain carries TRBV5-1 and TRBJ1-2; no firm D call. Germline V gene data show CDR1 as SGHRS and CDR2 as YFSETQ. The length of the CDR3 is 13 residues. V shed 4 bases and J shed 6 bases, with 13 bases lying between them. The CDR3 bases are TGCGCCAGCAGCCCCGGACTGGTGCATGGCTACACCTTC. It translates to CASSPGLVHGYTF.

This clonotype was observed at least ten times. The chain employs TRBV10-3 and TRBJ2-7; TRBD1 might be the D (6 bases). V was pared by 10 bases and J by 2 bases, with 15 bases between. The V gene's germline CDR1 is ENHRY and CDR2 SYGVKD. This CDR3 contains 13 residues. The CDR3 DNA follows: TGTGCCACCCAACCGGGACACACCTACGAGCAGTACTTC. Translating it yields CATQPGHTYEQYF.

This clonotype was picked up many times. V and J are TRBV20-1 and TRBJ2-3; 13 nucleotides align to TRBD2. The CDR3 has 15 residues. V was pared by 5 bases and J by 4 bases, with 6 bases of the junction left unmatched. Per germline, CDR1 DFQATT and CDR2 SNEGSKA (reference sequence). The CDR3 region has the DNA TGCAGTGCTGTACTAGCGGGGGGGCCATCAGATACGCAGTATTTT. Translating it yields CSAVLAGGPSDTQYF.

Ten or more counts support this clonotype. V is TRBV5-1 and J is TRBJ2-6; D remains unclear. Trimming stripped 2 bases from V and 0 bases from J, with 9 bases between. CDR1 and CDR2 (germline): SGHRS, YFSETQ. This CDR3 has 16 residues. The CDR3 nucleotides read TGCGCCAGCAGCTTACCGCCTAGCTCTGGGGCCAACGTCCTGACTTTC. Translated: CASSLPPSSGANVLTF.